The 20 T cell receptor beta chains in this list originate from one sample, sequenced in a study of identical twins. TCRdb re-analysed the 5' RACE reads in MiXCR, keeping a single row per CDR3 protein. The table lists 460,000 or so distinct CDR3 sequences, over 12% of them singletons. The data were also submitted as part of a second study, on yellow fever vaccine responses in identical twins.

Sequenced material: CD4+ T cells sorted from blood. The origin of the receptors is a woman between 18 and 29 years old in good health.

This clonotype has just a few counts. The V and J genes are TRBV29-1 and TRBJ2-1; 11 nucleotides match TRBD2. Trimming cost V 1 base and J 8 bases; bases outside gene matches: 13. The CDR3 loop spans 17 amino acids. Germline V gene sequence: CDR1 SQVTM, CDR2 ANQGSEA. In DNA, the CDR3 is TGCAGCGTTGAAGGGGGCCTTAGCGGGAGGGCCCTCTATGAGCAGTTCTTC. It encodes CSVEGGLSGRALYEQFF.

The chain employs TRBV2 and TRBJ2-3; no definite D call. The germline V gene has CDR1 SNHLY and CDR2 FYNNEI. This CDR3 spans 19 amino acids. Trimming left V 6 bases short and J 0 bases short, with 25 bases between. The CDR3 loop reads CASRLNRKGILSSTDTQYF. CDR3 DNA sequence: TGTGCCAGCAGGTTAAATAGGAAAGGGATTCTATCCAGCACAGATACGCAGTATTTT.

The V and J genes are TRBV27 and TRBJ2-1, with 11 bases aligning to TRBD2. Germline CDR1 is MNHEY and CDR2 is SMNVEV (reference sequence). V shed 2 bases, J shed 1 base, and the junction held 4 bases outside the gene matches. CDR3 length: 17 residues. This CDR3 reads CASSLKGTSGSYNEQFF. For the CDR3, the DNA is TGTGCCAGCAGTTTAAAGGGGACTAGCGGTTCCTACAATGAGCAGTTCTTC.

J is TRBJ1-2 and V is TRBV2, with 8 bases matching TRBD1. Germline V gene data show CDR1 as SNHLY and CDR2 as FYNNEI. Losses at the gene ends were 7 bases for V and 7 bases for J; bases not matched to a gene: 14. The CDR3 contains 15 residues. The CDR3 nucleotides are TGTGCCAGCACACAGGACAGGGTTTCGTCGTTTGGCTACACCTTC. Protein product: CASTQDRVSSFGYTF.

The chain carries TRBV12-3 or TRBV12-4 and TRBJ1-2; TRBD1 matches 9 bases. The CDR3 covers 15 residues. With V trimmed by 6 bases and J by 1 base, 6 bases remained unmatched. CDR3 sequence reads: CASRTGTGNNYGYTF. The CDR3 bases are TGTGCCAGCAGGACCGGGACAGGGAATAACTATGGCTACACCTTC.

The V call is TRBV7-8, the J call TRBJ2-3, with 14 bases matching TRBD2. The CDR3 totals 17 residues. V lost 7 bases and J lost 1; bases outside the gene matches: 7. CDR1 and CDR2 from the germline V gene are SGHVS and FQNEAQ. This CDR3 is CASTGTSGSWGTDTQYF. DNA for the CDR3: TGTGCCAGCACCGGGACTAGCGGGAGTTGGGGCACAGATACGCAGTATTTT.

This clonotype came up a few times. This chain connects TRBV4-2 to TRBJ2-2, with no clear D. Deletions cut 3 bases from V and 8 bases from J, with 7 bases between. Germline V gene lookup returns CDR1 LGHNA and CDR2 YNFKEQ. The CDR3 covers 12 residues. The DNA of the CDR3 is TGTGCCAGCAGCCAGCTTGGAGGGGAGCTGTTTTTT. This sequence encodes CASSQLGGELFF.

This clonotype occurred many times. The chain has TRBV12-3 or TRBV12-4 and TRBJ2-1; tentative D call: TRBD2 (6 bases). The CDR3 is made up of 15 amino acids. V lost 4 bases, J lost 0 bases, and 10 bases lay in between. CDR3 region: CASSYMGGSYNEQFF. The CDR3 DNA reads as TGTGCCAGCAGTTACATGGGGGGCTCCTACAATGAGCAGTTCTTC.

The gene calls are TRBV20-1 and TRBJ2-7; D may be TRBD2 (7 bases). Germline lookup yields CDR1 DFQATT and CDR2 SNEGSKA (reference sequence). The length of the CDR3 is 14 residues. Trimming cost V 2 bases and J 4 bases, with 15 bases left between them. CDR3 in amino acids: CSARRGGSYYEQYF. The DNA of the CDR3 is TGCAGTGCTAGAAGGGGGGGCTCGTATTACGAGCAGTACTTC.

Many counts were recorded for this clonotype. CDR3 sequence: CASRPRGYSNQPQHF. The CDR3 bases are TGTGCCAGCAGGCCGCGAGGCTATAGCAATCAGCCCCAGCATTTT. The chain couples TRBV12-3 or TRBV12-4 to TRBJ1-5, with D hard to call. Trimming pared 6 bases from V and 0 bases from J, leaving 12 bases between. This CDR3 spans 15 amino acids.

This sequence joins TRBV20-1 and TRBJ2-7, with D uncertain. V was trimmed by 4 bases and J by 6 bases, leaving 13 bases between them. The germline CDR1 and CDR2 sequences are DFQATT and SNEGSKA (reference sequence). This CDR3 contains 12 residues. The CDR3 protein is CSATPRPLEQYF. In DNA, the CDR3 is TGCAGTGCTACACCGCGGCCCCTCGAGCAGTACTTC.

The sample holds many counts of this clonotype. V usage is TRBV29-1 and J usage is TRBJ2-7; 11 bases line up with TRBD2. V shed 6 bases, J shed 6 bases, and the junction held 13 bases outside the gene matches. Germline CDR1 reads SQVTM; CDR2 reads ANQGSEA. The CDR3 has 15 residues. CDR3 protein: CSVRPGLAEVGEQYF. The CDR3 DNA reads TGCAGCGTACGTCCGGGACTAGCGGAGGTCGGCGAGCAGTACTTC.

The rearrangement uses TRBV6-2 or TRBV6-3 and TRBJ1-2, with TRBD1 matching over 10 bases. The CDR3 length is 17 residues. CDR1 and CDR2 (germline): MNHEY, SVGEGT. Trimming removed 4 bases from V and 8 bases from J; junction bases left unmatched: 16. The chain's CDR3 is CASSWPGQGTPAGGYTF. Written as DNA, the CDR3 is TGTGCCAGCAGTTGGCCGGGACAGGGGACTCCGGCGGGCGGCTACACCTTC.

This clonotype appeared a few times. The genes are TRBV6-1 and TRBJ2-7; D is perhaps TRBD2 (5 bases). Deletions cut 7 bases from V and 3 bases from J, with 10 bases between. Germline V gene data show CDR1 as MNHNS and CDR2 as SASEGT. The CDR3 extends over 12 amino acids. The DNA of the CDR3 is TGTGCCAGCACTACTAGTTACTACGAGCAGTACTTC. It translates to CASTTSYYEQYF.

This clonotype has only a few counts. The chain carries TRBV12-3 or TRBV12-4 and TRBJ2-2, with 11 bases fitting TRBD1. The CDR3 has 17 amino acids. After removal of 0 bases from V and 1 base from J, the junction contained 1 base not matched to a gene. DNA of the CDR3: TGTGCCAGCAGTTTAGCAGGGACAGGGGGGAACACCGGGGAGCTGTTTTTT. It translates to CASSLAGTGGNTGELFF.

This clonotype was seen a handful of times. CDR3 DNA sequence: TGCAGTGCTATGGACAGTAACCCCCCGAACACTGAAGCTTTCTTT. It specifies CSAMDSNPPNTEAFF. The chain links TRBV20-1 to TRBJ1-1; TRBD1 might be the D (6 bases). In germline, CDR1 is DFQATT, CDR2 SNEGSKA (reference sequence). Trimming removed 4 bases from V and 1 base from J, with 16 bases in between. CDR3 size: 15 residues.

This chain links TRBV7-8 with TRBJ2-2; TRBD2 is a possible D gene (6 bases). This CDR3 is built from 15 residues. Germline V gene lookup returns CDR1 SGHVS and CDR2 FQNEAQ. Deletions cut 5 bases from V and 1 base from J, with 11 bases between. CDR3 residues: CASSRRRGNTGELFF. CDR3 coding DNA: TGTGCCAGCAGCCGAAGGCGGGGGAACACCGGGGAGCTGTTTTTT.

This clonotype was seen a handful of times. The chain couples TRBV7-9 to TRBJ1-2; D uncertain. V lost 4 bases and J 1 base, leaving 13 bases between the germline ends. Germline V lookup: CDR1 SEHNR, CDR2 FQNEAQ (reference sequence). This CDR3 spans 15 amino acids. CDR3 protein: CASSSRDPYNYGYTF. CDR3 nucleotide sequence: TGTGCCAGCAGCTCCAGAGACCCCTATAACTATGGCTACACCTTC. Based on the CDR3 plus reference TRBV7-9 and TRBJ1-2, the full variable domain is DTGVSQNPRHKITKRGQNVTFRCDPISEHNRLYWYRQTLGQGPEFLTYFQNEAQLEKSRLLSDRFSAERPKGSFSTLEIQRTEQGDSAMYLCASSSRDPYNYGYTFGSGTRLTVV.

The chain has TRBV3-1 and TRBJ2-7; TRBD2 agrees at 7 bases. Trimming at V came to 4 bases and at J to 3 bases, leaving 12 bases not matched to a gene. Germline V gene sequence: CDR1 LGHDT, CDR2 YNNKEL (reference sequence). The CDR3 spans 16 residues. CDR3 bases: TGTGCCAGCAGCCGGGACTACGGTGCTAGCGTCTACGAGCAGTACTTC. This sequence encodes CASSRDYGASVYEQYF.

This clonotype was seen more than once but under ten times. V is TRBV15 and J is TRBJ2-7, with TRBD2 as a possible D gene (7 bases). CDR3 length: 14 amino acids. Trimming stripped 4 bases from V and 0 bases from J, with 10 bases between. CDR1 and CDR2 (germline): LNHNV, YYDKDF (reference sequence). The CDR3: CATSKGGSSYEQYF. CDR3 coding DNA: TGTGCCACCAGCAAGGGGGGGAGCTCCTACGAGCAGTACTTC.